Following are 10 T cell receptor beta chains from one sample sequenced in a study of cytomegalovirus exposure and HLA in healthy donors. PCR was performed using 60 Vbeta and 13 Jbeta primers. Repertoires were generated with immunoSEQ multiplex PCR, while TCRdb's copy carries only in-frame clones and drops some. The data contain approximately 100,000 clones, roughly 75% of them seen just once; the ten biggest clones take up approximately 1.7%. Sequencing was carried out using PBMCs. These receptors all stem from a woman between 35 and 50 years old in good health and CMV-seronegative.

The rearrangement uses TRBV29-1 and TRBJ2-5; D possibly corresponds to TRBD2 (5 bases). This CDR3 comprises 13 residues. The V gene lost 3 bases and the J gene lost 5 bases, with 13 bases spanning the gap. Germline CDR1 is SQVTM and CDR2 is ANQGSEA. The CDR3 DNA follows: TGCAGCGTTGACGGCAGACGAGGGGAGACCCAGTACTTC. Translating gives CSVDGRRGETQYF.

The chain joins TRBV7-2 to TRBJ2-7; 7 bases map to TRBD1. Germline values: CDR1 SGHTA, CDR2 FQGNSA. V was pared by 3 bases and J by 0 bases, with 5 bases of the junction left unmatched. The CDR3 is made up of 15 amino acids. CDR3 DNA: TGTGCCAGCAGCTTGGACAGGACGAGCTCCTACGAGCAGTACTTC. Translating gives CASSLDRTSSYEQYF.

This clone was counted between two and nine times. The V and J genes are TRBV28 and TRBJ1-2, with 11 positions matching TRBD1. The V segment lost 5 bases and the J segment 8 bases; nucleotides outside the gene matches: 10. Per the germline V gene, CDR1 is MDHEN and CDR2 is SYDVKM. The CDR3 runs to 15 residues. The CDR3, as DNA: TGTGCCAGCAGTGACCGGGACAGGGGGGTCGGGGGCTACACCTTC. It translates to CASSDRDRGVGGYTF.

The chain employs TRBV5-1 and TRBJ2-6, with TRBD1 matching over 7 bases. Germline CDR1 and CDR2: SGHRS and YFSETQ. The CDR3 sequence is 16 residues long. V lost 3 bases to trimming and J lost 2 bases; unmatched junction nucleotides: 5. Here the CDR3 reads CASSSRQGTGANVLTF. The CDR3 DNA reads as TGCGCCAGCAGCTCCAGACAGGGAACTGGGGCCAACGTCCTGACTTTC.

The genes are TRBV7-9 and TRBJ2-1, with TRBD2 matching 8 bases. V dropped 5 bases and J dropped 0; count of bases not matched to a gene: 15. The CDR3 contains 19 residues. CDR1 is SEHNR and CDR2 is FQNEAQ in the germline V gene (reference sequence). The CDR3 DNA is TGTGCCAGCAGCCCCATCAATAGCGGGACCTCTAGCTCCTACAATGAGCAGTTCTTC. Translated, it gives CASSPINSGTSSSYNEQFF.

V usage is TRBV11-2 and J usage is TRBJ1-6; TRBD1 agrees at 8 bases. J lost 10 bases, V lost 5 bases, and 4 bases had no gene match. Germline CDR1 reads SGHAT; CDR2 reads FQNNGV. The CDR3 runs to 13 residues. Here the CDR3 reads CASSTDRASPLHF. DNA of the CDR3: TGTGCCAGCAGCACGGACAGGGCCTCACCCCTCCACTTT. Drawing the rest from reference TRBV11-2 and TRBJ1-6, the complete variable domain is EAGVAQSPRYKIIEKRQSVAFWCNPISGHATLYWYQQILGQGPKLLIQFQNNGVVDDSQLPKDRFSAERLKGVDSTLKIQPAKLEDSAVYLCASSTDRASPLHFGNGTRLTVT.

In DNA form, the CDR3 reads TGTGCCAGCAGCTTAGGACTAGCGGGAGTCGGGTCGGCAGATACGCAGTATTTT. It specifies CASSLGLAGVGSADTQYF. This sequence joins TRBV7-2 and TRBJ2-3; 12 nucleotides agree with TRBD2. The CDR3 has 18 residues. CDR1 and CDR2 from the germline V gene are SGHTA and FQGNSA. The J segment lost 4 bases and the V segment lost 1 base, leaving 9 bases of the junction unmatched.

The chain joins TRBV18 to TRBJ2-7; the D is unclear. The CDR3 runs 12 residues. Germline CDR1 and CDR2: KGHSH and LQKENI. Trimming cost V 0 bases and J 6 bases, with 6 bases left between them. The DNA of the CDR3 is TGTGCCAGCTCACCACCGGGCCGCGAGCAGTACTTC. Protein: CASSPPGREQYF.

This chain joins TRBV20-1 and TRBJ1-2, with no clear D. Germline CDR1 DFQATT, CDR2 SNEGSKA (reference sequence). The ends were cut back, 3 bases at V and 5 bases at J, with 4 bases in the middle. The CDR3 is made up of 10 amino acids. The CDR3 nucleotides are TGCAGTGCTAGCGAGTATGGCTACACCTTC. Encoded protein: CSASEYGYTF.

As to this clone: The sample contains more than one DNA sequence encoding this CDR3. The chain employs TRBV28 and TRBJ1-2; 8 nucleotides match TRBD1. V gave up 6 bases and J gave up 5 bases; unmatched junction bases: 5. This CDR3 is built from 13 residues. Looked up from germline, CDR1 is MDHEN and CDR2 is SYDVKM. The CDR3 is CASSLDRVYGYTF. CDR3 in DNA: TGTGCCAGCAGCCTGGACAGGGTTTATGGCTACACCTTC.